The 15 T cell receptor beta chains presented below share a single source sample, sequenced in a study of T cells in Graves' hyperthyroidism and ophthalmopathy. Amplification yielded TCR beta CDR3 regions, with RNA transcripts as the source. The HTBI primer set was used in a first-round RT-PCR of the TCR CDR3. TCRdb itself ran the multiplex PCR reads through MiXCR, one entry per CDR3 protein. The sample holds under 200,000 distinct CDR3 sequences, 8% to 9.5% seen once. Sequenced material: blood. The receptors derive from a woman in her late teens or twenties with Graves' hyperthyroidism that later progressed to Graves' ophthalmopathy.

This clonotype was recorded many times. This chain joins TRBV20-1 and TRBJ1-5, with unresolved D. The V gene's germline CDR1 is DFQATT and CDR2 SNEGSKA (reference sequence). The CDR3 consists of 14 residues. V lost 0 bases and J lost 3, with 9 bases in between. The DNA of the CDR3 is TGCAGTGCTAGAGATCAATCTAACAATCAGCCCCAGCATTTT. It translates to CSARDQSNNQPQHF.

The rearrangement links TRBV11-3 to TRBJ2-1; the match to TRBD2 covers 8 bases. The CDR3 is 15 residues long. V was pared by 5 bases and J by 7 bases, with 10 bases of the junction left unmatched. In germline, CDR1 is SGHNT, CDR2 YENEEA. CDR3 in amino acids: CASSPRAGEGNEQFF. Written as DNA, the CDR3 is TGTGCCAGCAGCCCCAGAGCGGGAGAGGGAAATGAGCAGTTCTTC. Together with reference TRBV11-3 and TRBJ2-1, the CDR3 gives the full variable domain: EAGVVQSPRYKIIEKKQPVAFWCNPISGHNTLYWYLQNLGQGPELLIRYENEEAVDDSQLPKDRFSAERLKGVDSTLKIQPAELGDSAVYLCASSPRAGEGNEQFFGPGTRLTVL.

The rearrangement joins TRBV19 to TRBJ2-1; the match to TRBD2 covers 10 bases. V lost 6 bases, J lost 5 bases, and 4 bases stayed unmatched. The germline V gene encodes CDR1 LNHDA and CDR2 SQIVND (reference sequence). This CDR3 has 14 amino acids. The CDR3 loop reads CASSRTSGNNEQFF. For the CDR3, the DNA is TGTGCCAGTAGCCGGACTAGCGGAAACAATGAGCAGTTCTTC.

Many counts were recorded for this clonotype. The V gene is TRBV4-1, the J gene TRBJ1-5; 9 bases map to TRBD1. V trimming: 3 bases; J trimming: 6 bases; junction bases outside the gene matches: 3. The CDR3 extends over 14 amino acids. Germline CDR1 MGHRA, CDR2 YSYEKL. CDR3 protein: CASSQGQGSQPQHF. The CDR3 DNA reads as TGCGCCAGCAGCCAGGGACAGGGAAGTCAGCCCCAGCATTTT.

This clonotype occurred many times. J is TRBJ1-4 and V is TRBV5-1; the D is unclear. This CDR3 comprises 13 residues. Looked up from germline, CDR1 is SGHRS and CDR2 is YFSETQ. V was trimmed by 3 bases and J by 4 bases, leaving 7 bases between them. The CDR3: CASSSLNNEKLFF. The CDR3 DNA sequence: TGCGCCAGCAGCTCCCTAAATAATGAAAAACTGTTTTTT.

V gene TRBV5-4 combines with J gene TRBJ1-6, with D perhaps matching TRBD1 (5 bases). Germline CDR1 and CDR2: SGHNT and YYREEE (reference sequence). The CDR3 is made up of 17 amino acids. V lost 3 bases and J lost 2, with 15 bases in between. The CDR3 sequence: CASSWGGVRAYNSPLHF. The CDR3 DNA follows: TGTGCCAGCAGCTGGGGGGGGGTCCGGGCCTATAATTCACCCCTCCACTTT.

The table lists this clonotype with a few counts. The chain recombines TRBV6-1 with TRBJ2-2; D not resolved. Trimming pared 5 bases from V and 1 base from J, leaving 5 bases between. CDR1 and CDR2 (germline): MNHNS, SASEGT. The CDR3 length is 13 residues. The DNA of the CDR3 is TGTGCCAGCAGTCAACTGAACACCGGGGAGCTGTTTTTT. This sequence encodes CASSQLNTGELFF.

This clonotype was seen at least ten times. This chain uses TRBV2 with TRBJ1-1; D call uncertain. The CDR3 length is 12 residues. CDR1 SNHLY and CDR2 FYNNEI come from the germline V gene. V gave up 3 bases and J gave up 1 base, with 3 bases separating them. CDR3 sequence: CASSDTNTEAFF. The CDR3, as DNA: TGTGCCAGCAGTGACACGAACACTGAAGCTTTCTTT.

This clonotype was seen many times. V usage is TRBV19 and J usage is TRBJ1-2; a weak D match, TRBD1 (6 bases). This CDR3 has 15 residues. The V and J ends lost 7 bases and 5 bases respectively, with 20 bases between them. From germline, CDR1 is LNHDA and CDR2 SQIVND (reference sequence). The CDR3 DNA reads as TGTGCCAGTACCGGGGGGGCAGGTTCCCTATATGGCTACACCTTC. It codes for CASTGGAGSLYGYTF.

This clonotype was found many times. The chain recombines TRBV28 with TRBJ1-5, with D possibly TRBD1 on 6 matching bases. The germline V gene encodes CDR1 MDHEN and CDR2 SYDVKM. The germline V and J ends were trimmed by 3 bases and 6 bases, with 9 bases remaining between them. This CDR3 comprises 13 residues. CDR3 nucleotide sequence: TGTGCCAGCAGTTTGGGGGGCCTTCAGCCCCAGCATTTT. Translating it yields CASSLGGLQPQHF.

This clonotype has a count of ten or more. The chain joins TRBV25-1 to TRBJ1-3; maybe TRBD1 (6 bases). The germline CDR1 and CDR2 sequences are MGHDK and SYGVNS. Trimming cost V 5 bases and J 3 bases, with 17 bases left between them. This CDR3 contains 16 residues. The CDR3 sequence is CASSNSPGANGNTIYF. For the CDR3, the DNA is TGTGCCAGCAGTAACTCGCCAGGGGCCAATGGAAACACCATATATTTT.

This clonotype was recorded at least ten times. The chain recombines TRBV19 with TRBJ1-5, with D hard to call. CDR3 length: 14 residues. Germline V gene sequence: CDR1 LNHDA, CDR2 SQIVND (reference sequence). With 5 bases removed from V and 0 bases from J, the gap between germline ends came to 8 bases. The CDR3 here is CASSLDHSNQPQHF. The CDR3 DNA reads TGTGCCAGTAGTCTGGATCATAGCAATCAGCCCCAGCATTTT.

At least ten counts were recorded for this clonotype. V is TRBV11-2 and J is TRBJ1-2; D is uncertain. Trimming pared 1 base from V and 5 bases from J, leaving 14 bases between. From germline, CDR1 is SGHAT and CDR2 FQNNGV. There are 15 residues in the CDR3. DNA for the CDR3: TGTGCCAGCAGCTTAGGAAGTTCTTATGGATATGGCTACACCTTC. Residues: CASSLGSSYGYGYTF.

At least ten counts were recorded for this clonotype. The chain has TRBV7-9 and TRBJ2-1; the match to TRBD2 covers 9 bases. Germline values: CDR1 SEHNR, CDR2 FQNEAQ (reference sequence). The CDR3 is made up of 15 amino acids. V lost 3 bases and J lost 3; bases outside the gene matches: 3. The CDR3 sequence is CASSFSGRVYNEQFF. DNA for the CDR3: TGTGCCAGCAGCTTTAGCGGGAGAGTCTACAATGAGCAGTTCTTC. Based on the CDR3 plus reference TRBV7-9 and TRBJ2-1, the full variable domain is DTGVSQNPRHKITKRGQNVTFRCDPISEHNRLYWYRQTLGQGPEFLTYFQNEAQLEKSRLLSDRFSAERPKGSFSTLEIQRTEQGDSAMYLCASSFSGRVYNEQFFGPGTRLTVL.

There are many counts of this clonotype. The chain couples TRBV15 to TRBJ2-5; 9 bases are shared with TRBD2. V lost 4 bases, J lost 7 bases, and 13 bases stayed unmatched. This CDR3 has 16 amino acids. The germline V gene has CDR1 LNHNV and CDR2 YYDKDF (reference sequence). The CDR3 DNA reads TGTGCCACCAGCAACTACATCGCGGGGGGGCGGGGGACCCAGTACTTC. This translates into CATSNYIAGGRGTQYF.